The 19 T cell receptor beta chains presented below share a single source sample, sequenced in a study of blood T cell repertoires in COVID-19. Only in-frame clones appear in the TCRdb table, and some are missing; sequencing was by immunoSEQ multiplex PCR. The sample lists about 61,000 clones; roughly 90% were seen once. Sequenced: peripheral blood. The receptors were gathered from a human donor in a cohort sampled during active COVID-19.

CDR3: CASSEVGGGSSYEQYF. The CDR3, as DNA: TGTGCCAGCAGTGAAGTTGGCGGGGGGAGCTCCTACGAGCAGTACTTC. This rearrangement joins TRBV2 to TRBJ2-7; TRBD2 matches at 8 bases. Germline V gives CDR1 SNHLY, CDR2 FYNNEI. This CDR3 spans 16 amino acids. V lost 1 base, J lost 0 bases, and 5 bases stayed unmatched.

The rearrangement uses TRBV14 and TRBJ2-7; unclear D gene. Germline V lookup: CDR1 SGHDN, CDR2 FVKESK. The V end was cut by 4 bases, the J end by 7 bases, with 17 bases between. The CDR3 is 14 amino acids. DNA for the CDR3: TGTGCCAGCAGCCTCGACGGCCTAGTAAGGGAGCAGTACTTC. Protein product: CASSLDGLVREQYF.

The rearrangement joins TRBV6-6 to TRBJ1-4; TRBD1 is a possible D gene (6 bases). This CDR3 spans 15 amino acids. V lost 5 bases, J lost 13 bases, and 23 bases lay in between. Germline V gene sequence: CDR1 MNHNY, CDR2 SVGAGI (reference sequence). CDR3 DNA: TGTGCCAGCAGTCTGGGATCTCAACAGGGAGCGCGACTGTTTTTT. Encoded protein: CASSLGSQQGARLFF.

This chain connects TRBV4-3 to TRBJ2-1; D is possibly TRBD2 (5 bases). V gave up 0 bases and J gave up 10 bases, with 10 bases separating them. CDR1 and CDR2 (germline): LGHNA, YSLEER. The CDR3 has 13 amino acids. CDR3 sequence reads: CASSQDGGDEQFF. In nucleotides, the CDR3 is TGCGCCAGCAGCCAAGATGGAGGCGACGAGCAGTTCTTC.

CDR3 protein: CASSRGDSPLHF. The CDR3 region has the DNA TGTGCCAGCAGCCGGGGGGATTCACCCCTCCACTTT. This rearrangement joins TRBV11-2 to TRBJ1-6; perhaps TRBD1 as D (5 bases). The germline CDR1 and CDR2 sequences are SGHAT and FQNNGV. The CDR3 is 12 amino acids. V shed 5 bases and J shed 8 bases, with 7 bases lying between them.

In its sample, this clone was seen once. The chain couples TRBV7-7 to TRBJ2-7; possible D gene TRBD1, 5 bases. CDR1 and CDR2 from the germline V gene are SSHAT and FNYEAQ (reference sequence). V shed 1 base and J shed 6 bases, with 22 bases lying between them. CDR3 size: 17 residues. This CDR3 reads CASSLEGWCNDGREQYF. The CDR3 nucleotides read TGTGCCAGCAGCTTAGAGGGGTGGTGCAACGACGGGCGCGAGCAGTACTTC. The entire variable domain, with the rest obtained from reference TRBV7-7 and TRBJ2-7, is as follows: GAGVSQSPRYKVTKRGQDVTLRCDPISSHATLYWYQQALGQGPEFLTYFNYEAQPDKSGLPSDRFSAERPEGSISTLTIQRTEQRDSAMYRCASSLEGWCNDGREQYFGPGTRLTVT.

V usage is TRBV6-1 and J usage is TRBJ1-5, with D perhaps matching TRBD1 (6 bases). Between the trimmed V and J ends, which lost 3 bases and 0 bases, there was a span of 12 bases. Germline CDR1 and CDR2: MNHNS and SASEGT. The CDR3 extends over 16 amino acids. The CDR3 nucleotides are TGTGCCAGCAGTGATCAGGGGACCCTTAGCAATCAGCCCCAGCATTTT. This encodes CASSDQGTLSNQPQHF.

The rearrangement links TRBV12-3 or TRBV12-4 to TRBJ2-7; D possibly corresponds to TRBD1 (6 bases). There are 13 residues in the CDR3. V was cut by 6 bases and J by 4 bases, with 13 bases left in between. The CDR3 bases are TGTGCCAGCAGGAAACAGGGCCGGTACGAGCAGTACTTC. This encodes CASRKQGRYEQYF.

The chain is built from TRBV7-9 and TRBJ1-1; D gene uncertain. With 5 bases removed from V and 0 bases from J, the gap between germline ends came to 16 bases. CDR3 length: 16 residues. CDR1 and CDR2 from the germline V gene are SEHNR and FQNEAQ (reference sequence). This CDR3 is CASSAMFSSMNTEAFF. CDR3 sequence (DNA): TGTGCCAGCAGCGCCATGTTTAGTTCCATGAACACTGAAGCTTTCTTT.

This clone occurred once. This sequence joins TRBV7-2 and TRBJ2-1, with 9 bases identical to TRBD1. V was pared by 6 bases and J by 8 bases, with 11 bases of the junction left unmatched. Germline values: CDR1 SGHTA, CDR2 FQGNSA. This CDR3 region has 15 residues. CDR3 nucleotides: TGTGCCAGCAGTATCCGGGACAGGGAATACGATGAGCAGTTCTTC. As protein: CASSIRDREYDEQFF.

V and J are TRBV19 and TRBJ1-5; 11 bases fit TRBD1. The CDR3 covers 16 residues. Germline trimming cut 3 bases from V and 3 bases from J; bases unmatched to any gene: 4. Germline V gene data show CDR1 as LNHDA and CDR2 as SQIVND (reference sequence). The CDR3 protein is CASSIEGQGDNQPQHF. Here the CDR3 DNA reads TGTGCCAGTAGTATTGAGGGACAGGGGGACAATCAGCCCCAGCATTTT. Based on the CDR3 plus reference TRBV19 and TRBJ1-5, the full variable domain is DGGITQSPKYLFRKEGQNVTLSCEQNLNHDAMYWYRQDPGQGLRLIYYSQIVNDFQKGDIAEGYSVSREKKESFPLTVTSAQKNPTAFYLCASSIEGQGDNQPQHFGDGTRLSIL.

The J gene is TRBJ2-7, the V gene TRBV5-6; possibly TRBD2 for D (5 bases). The germline V gene encodes CDR1 SGHDT and CDR2 YYEEEE. Trimming took off 0 bases at V and 2 bases at J, with 15 bases between the two ends. The CDR3 spans 16 residues. The DNA for the CDR3 is TGTGCCAGCAGCTTGGGTAAGTTAGCGCAGACCTACGAGCAGTACTTC. This sequence encodes CASSLGKLAQTYEQYF.

The rearrangement links TRBV7-2 to TRBJ2-7, with 8 positions matching TRBD1. V shed 3 bases and J 0 bases; nucleotides not matched to a gene: 7. The CDR3 covers 16 residues. Germline CDR1 reads SGHTA; CDR2 reads FQGNSA. The CDR3 sequence: CASSFWGRGHSYEQYF. CDR3 DNA: TGTGCCAGCAGCTTCTGGGGCAGGGGGCACTCCTACGAGCAGTACTTC.

The genes are TRBV28 and TRBJ1-5; 7 bases fit TRBD1. The CDR3 has 13 amino acids. Germline V gives CDR1 MDHEN, CDR2 SYDVKM. J lost 1 base, V lost 7 bases, and 1 base had no gene match. Written as DNA, the CDR3 is TGTGCCAGCACAGGGGGAAGCAATCAGCCCCAGCATTTT. Its translation is CASTGGSNQPQHF.

The chain joins TRBV11-2 to TRBJ2-4, with D possibly matching TRBD2 (5 bases). This CDR3 has 13 residues. V gave up 1 base and J gave up 5 bases, with 6 bases separating them. Germline V gene lookup returns CDR1 SGHAT and CDR2 FQNNGV. The CDR3 protein is CASSLGGQNIQYF. CDR3 nucleotide sequence: TGTGCCAGCAGCTTAGGAGGGCAAAACATTCAGTACTTC.

The chain combines TRBV16 with TRBJ1-2; 8 bases fit TRBD1. The CDR3 has 16 amino acids. Germline loops: CDR1 KGHSY, CDR2 FQNENV. Trimming removed 4 bases from V and 8 bases from J; junction bases left unmatched: 15. DNA for the CDR3: TGTGCCAGCAGCCCAAGGGCGCCAGGGGGCTGGGGCGGCTACACCTTC. Translated, it gives CASSPRAPGGWGGYTF.

The chain is built from TRBV10-3 and TRBJ2-7; possible D gene TRBD1, 5 bases. Between the trimmed V and J ends, which lost 7 bases and 3 bases, there was a span of 25 bases. Germline CDR1 and CDR2: ENHRY and SYGVKD. The CDR3 length is 17 residues. For the CDR3, the DNA is TGTGCCATCACCAACTTACATCGCCAGGGCGGATTCTACGAGCAGTACTTC. As protein: CAITNLHRQGGFYEQYF.

The chain joins TRBV25-1 to TRBJ1-2; weak D call: TRBD1 (6 bases). The germline V gene has CDR1 MGHDK and CDR2 SYGVNS. This CDR3 is 17 amino acids long. Trimming took 1 base from V and 4 from J, leaving 19 bases between them. CDR3 amino acids: CASSESHPTVGGYGYTF. The CDR3 DNA reads TGTGCCAGCAGTGAATCCCATCCCACAGTAGGGGGCTATGGCTACACCTTC.

The V and J genes are TRBV5-1 and TRBJ1-1; D might be TRBD1 (6 bases). The V and J ends lost 0 bases and 4 bases respectively, with 7 bases between them. The CDR3 consists of 13 residues. The germline V gene encodes CDR1 SGHRS and CDR2 YFSETQ. The CDR3 nucleotides read TGCGCCAGCAGCTTGGCAGGGGCCACTGAAGCTTTCTTT. It is translated as CASSLAGATEAFF.